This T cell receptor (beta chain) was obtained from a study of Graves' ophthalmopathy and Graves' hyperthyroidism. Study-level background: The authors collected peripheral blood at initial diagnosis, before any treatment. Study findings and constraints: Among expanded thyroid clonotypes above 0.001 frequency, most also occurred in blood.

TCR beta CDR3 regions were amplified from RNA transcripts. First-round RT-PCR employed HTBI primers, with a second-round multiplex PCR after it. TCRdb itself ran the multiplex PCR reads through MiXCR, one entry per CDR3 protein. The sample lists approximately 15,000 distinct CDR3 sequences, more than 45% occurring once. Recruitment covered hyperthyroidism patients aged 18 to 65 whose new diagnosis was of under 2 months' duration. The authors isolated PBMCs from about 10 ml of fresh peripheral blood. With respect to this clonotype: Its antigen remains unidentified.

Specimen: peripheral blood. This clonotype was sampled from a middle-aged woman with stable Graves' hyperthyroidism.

CDR3 loop: CASSPPGQGLRDEAFF. The DNA of the CDR3 is TGTGCCAGCAGCCCGCCGGGACAGGGCCTGAGGGATGAAGCTTTCTTT. The chain couples TRBV5-6 to TRBJ1-1; 9 bases are a match to TRBD1. Germline V gene data show CDR1 as SGHDT and CDR2 as YYEEEE. This CDR3 contains 16 residues. The V gene end was trimmed by 4 bases and the J gene end by 7 bases; junction bases not matched to a gene: 14.